Sequencing of this TCR beta chain was carried out in a study of spatial heterogeneity in lung cancer. On the study more broadly: The study observed each unique TCR and UMI combination more than ten times on average in raw reads. Overall study findings and caveats: One measure, the expanded intratumoral alpha and beta TCR count, tracked tumor mutation counts.

The time point: sample taken at primary tumor resection. Germline CDR1 is DFQATT and CDR2 is SNEGSKA (reference sequence). CDR3 length: 18 residues. V was clipped by 0 bases and J by 3 bases, with 23 bases between them. By sample share, this clonotype is medium-sized. The antigen is unknown. TCRdb re-analysed the 5' RACE reads in MiXCR, keeping a single row per CDR3 protein. The sample contains about 3,600 distinct CDR3 sequences, 15% of which appear only once. The V gene is TRBV20-1, the J gene TRBJ1-2; D gene uncertain. This material consisted of lung tumor tissue, taken at surgery. This clonotype was obtained from a female donor with early-stage non-small cell lung cancer. Here the CDR3 reads CSARDPGGGRSSYYGYTF. DNA for the CDR3: TGCAGTGCTAGAGATCCGGGTGGAGGTCGCTCATCCTACTATGGCTACACCTTC.